The 9 T cell receptor beta chains reported below all come from one sample, sequenced in a study of T cell repertoires in cytomegalovirus infection. TCRdb reprocessed the reads with MiXCR, giving one entry per CDR3 protein. The sample lists 150,000 to 200,000 distinct CDR3 sequences, approximately 20% occurring once. The material sequenced was PBMCs. These receptors were obtained from a human donor in good health (CMV status not recorded). Some clones in this sample may be carry-over from other donors' samples.

The sample holds many counts of this clonotype. The CDR3: CASRPGLAGSYEQYF. The DNA of the CDR3 is TGTGCCAGCAGACCTGGACTAGCGGGGAGCTACGAGCAGTACTTC. The genes are TRBV7-2 and TRBJ2-7; 12 bases map to TRBD2. Trimming cost V 6 bases and J 3 bases; bases outside gene matches: 6. The CDR3 covers 15 residues. The germline gives CDR1 SGHTA, CDR2 FQGNSA. The full variable domain, with the rest looked up from reference TRBV7-2 and TRBJ2-7, is GAGVSQSPSNKVTEKGKDVELRCDPISGHTALYWYRQSLGQGLEFLIYFQGNSAPDKSGLPSDRFSAERTGGSVSTLTIQRTQQEDSAVYLCASRPGLAGSYEQYFGPGTRLTVT.

Notes on this clonotype: This may be a read error, as it is one base from a much larger clone. This sequence joins TRBV11-3 and TRBJ2-1; D is undetermined. The V and J ends lost 5 bases and 0 bases respectively, with 11 bases between them. From germline, CDR1 is SGHNT and CDR2 YENEEA. This CDR3 has 15 amino acids. The CDR3 DNA is TGTGCCAGCAGCCCTGAAGCGTACTCCTACAATGAGCAGTTCTTC. Translated: CASSPEAYSYNEQFF.

This clonotype occurred a few times. The rearrangement joins TRBV10-3 to TRBJ2-7, with D possibly being TRBD1 (6 bases). CDR3 size: 15 residues. V dropped 6 bases and J dropped 6 bases, with 21 bases sitting between them. Per germline, CDR1 ENHRY and CDR2 SYGVKD. DNA of the CDR3: TGTGCCATCAGCGTCACCACACTATCAGGGGTCGAGCAGTACTTC. This sequence encodes CAISVTTLSGVEQYF.

The rearrangement uses TRBV19 and TRBJ2-7, with a possible D match to TRBD2 (6 bases). This CDR3 is 13 amino acids long. V lost 10 bases to trimming and J lost 0 bases, with 13 bases between them. Per germline, CDR1 LNHDA and CDR2 SQIVND (reference sequence). The CDR3 DNA reads TGTGCCACCAGGGACTCCAACTCCTACGAGCAGTACTTC. It specifies CATRDSNSYEQYF.

Many counts were recorded for this clonotype. The chain employs TRBV6-5 and TRBJ1-1; D is perhaps TRBD1 (5 bases). V shed 4 bases and J shed 0 bases, with 9 bases lying between them. CDR1 is MNHEY, CDR2 SVGAGI, per germline. The CDR3 sequence is 14 residues long. CDR3 amino acids: CASSFGQVNTEAFF. In DNA, the CDR3 is TGTGCCAGCAGTTTCGGACAAGTGAACACTGAAGCTTTCTTT.

At least ten counts were recorded for this clonotype. V and J are TRBV19 and TRBJ1-2; the match to TRBD1 covers 12 bases. The CDR3 consists of 16 residues. V was pared by 4 bases and J by 8 bases, with 11 bases of the junction left unmatched. Germline CDR1 reads LNHDA; CDR2 reads SQIVND (reference sequence). The CDR3 region is CASSTGGDRGLGGYTF. The CDR3 DNA sequence: TGTGCCAGTAGTACCGGAGGGGACAGGGGGCTTGGAGGCTACACCTTC.

The chain joins TRBV6-6 to TRBJ1-1; D unclear. Trimming pared 6 bases from V and 0 bases from J, leaving 11 bases between. The germline V gene has CDR1 MNHNY and CDR2 SVGAGI (reference sequence). The CDR3 contains 14 residues. CDR3 DNA: TGTGCCAGCAGCTGGACTGATATGAACACTGAAGCTTTCTTT. This translates into CASSWTDMNTEAFF.

This clonotype came up many times. J is TRBJ2-2 and V is TRBV7-2; 7 bases fit TRBD1. V lost 5 bases, J lost 7 bases, and 7 bases stayed unmatched. The CDR3 has 14 amino acids. Germline V CDR1 and CDR2: SGHTA, FQGNSA. The CDR3 loop is CASSPTGAGGELFF. The CDR3 DNA reads as TGTGCCAGCAGCCCCACAGGGGCGGGCGGGGAGCTGTTTTTT.

The rearrangement links TRBV28 to TRBJ2-6; D gene uncertain. Germline assignment: CDR1 MDHEN and CDR2 SYDVKM. V was cut by 4 bases and J by 4 bases, with 17 bases left in between. The CDR3 runs 17 residues. The CDR3 sequence is CASSSLRLGYGANVLTF. CDR3 nucleotides: TGTGCCAGCAGTTCCCTCCGCTTGGGGTACGGGGCCAACGTCCTGACTTTC. The full variable domain, rest sourced from reference TRBV28 and TRBJ2-6, is DVKVTQSSRYLVKRTGEKVFLECVQDMDHENMFWYRQDPGLGLRLIYFSYDVKMKEKGDIPEGYSVSREKKERFSLILESASTNQTSMYLCASSSLRLGYGANVLTFGAGSRLTVL.